The T cell receptor beta chain described here comes from a study of OX40 agonist ivuxolimab in advanced cancers. Study-wide findings and caveats: CD4+ T cells averaged fewer expanded clones than CD8+ T cells.

With respect to this clone: Antigen: not known.

Clones were sequenced by immunoSEQ multiplex PCR, and TCRdb holds only the in-frame ones, with some missing. The sample records tens of thousands of clones, over 90% being singletons. The study sampled blood at baseline, cycle 4 day 1, and cycle 7 day 1. CDR3 size: 16 residues. CDR1 is MGHRA, CDR2 YSYEKL, per germline. Trimming cost V 4 bases and J 1 base; bases outside gene matches: 4. The sample in question was CD4+ or CD8+ T cells sorted from blood, obtained in a trial of the OX40 agonist ivuxolimab. This TCR was sampled from an adult with an advanced solid tumor such as melanoma, head and neck, liver or kidney cancer. The chain joins TRBV4-1 to TRBJ2-1, with 10 bases matching TRBD2. CDR3 amino acids: CASSPIAGGSYNEQFF. DNA for the CDR3: TGCGCCAGCAGCCCTATAGCGGGAGGTTCCTACAATGAGCAGTTCTTC.